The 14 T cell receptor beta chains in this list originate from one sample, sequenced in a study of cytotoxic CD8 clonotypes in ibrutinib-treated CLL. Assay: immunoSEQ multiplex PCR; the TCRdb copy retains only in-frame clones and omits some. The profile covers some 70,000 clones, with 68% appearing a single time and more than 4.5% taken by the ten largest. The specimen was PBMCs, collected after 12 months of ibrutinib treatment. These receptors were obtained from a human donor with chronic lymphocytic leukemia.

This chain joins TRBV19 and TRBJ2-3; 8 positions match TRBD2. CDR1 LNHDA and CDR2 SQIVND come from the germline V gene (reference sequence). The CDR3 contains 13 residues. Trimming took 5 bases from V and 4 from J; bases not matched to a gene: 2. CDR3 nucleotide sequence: TGTGCCAGTAGTCGGCGGGGGGCAGATACGCAGTATTTT. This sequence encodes CASSRRGADTQYF.

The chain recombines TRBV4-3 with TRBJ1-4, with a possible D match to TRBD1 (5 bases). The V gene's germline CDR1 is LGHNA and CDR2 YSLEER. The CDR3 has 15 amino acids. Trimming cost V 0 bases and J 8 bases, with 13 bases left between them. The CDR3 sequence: CASSQDRSGGEKLFF. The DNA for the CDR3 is TGCGCCAGCAGCCAAGATCGCAGCGGGGGGGAAAAACTGTTTTTT.

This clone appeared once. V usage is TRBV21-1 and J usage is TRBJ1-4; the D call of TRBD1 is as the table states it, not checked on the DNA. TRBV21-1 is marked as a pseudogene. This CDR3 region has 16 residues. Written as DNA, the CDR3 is TGTGCCAGCAGCAAAGGAGACAGGGAGATTAATGAAAAACTGTTTTTT. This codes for CASSKGDREINEKLFF.

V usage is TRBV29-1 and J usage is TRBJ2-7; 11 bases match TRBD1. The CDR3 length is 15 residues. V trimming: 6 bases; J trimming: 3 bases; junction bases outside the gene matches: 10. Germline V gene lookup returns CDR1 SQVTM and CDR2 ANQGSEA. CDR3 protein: CSVGSSGTGGYEQYF. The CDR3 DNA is TGCAGCGTGGGAAGCTCCGGGACAGGGGGCTACGAGCAGTACTTC.

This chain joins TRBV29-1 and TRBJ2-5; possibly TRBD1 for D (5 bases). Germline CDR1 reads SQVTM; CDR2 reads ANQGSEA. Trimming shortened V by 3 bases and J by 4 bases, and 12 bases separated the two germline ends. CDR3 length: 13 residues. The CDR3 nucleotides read TGCAGCGTTGACTTGCAGGGTACAGAGACCCAGTACTTC. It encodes CSVDLQGTETQYF.

The CDR3 region has the DNA TGCGCCAGCAGCTTGGCGCCCGGGACAGGGGACAATGAGCAGTTCTTC. Its protein is CASSLAPGTGDNEQFF. J is TRBJ2-1 and V is TRBV5-1; 10 bases match TRBD1. V lost 0 bases and J lost 5; bases outside the gene matches: 5. Germline V CDR1 and CDR2: SGHRS, YFSETQ. CDR3 length equals 16 residues.

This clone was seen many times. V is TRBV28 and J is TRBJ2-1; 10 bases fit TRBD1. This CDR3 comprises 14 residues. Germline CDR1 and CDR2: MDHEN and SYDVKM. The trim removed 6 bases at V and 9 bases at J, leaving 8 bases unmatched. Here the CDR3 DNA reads TGTGCCAGCAGCTGGGGACAGGGGAACGGTGAGCAGTTCTTC. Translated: CASSWGQGNGEQFF.

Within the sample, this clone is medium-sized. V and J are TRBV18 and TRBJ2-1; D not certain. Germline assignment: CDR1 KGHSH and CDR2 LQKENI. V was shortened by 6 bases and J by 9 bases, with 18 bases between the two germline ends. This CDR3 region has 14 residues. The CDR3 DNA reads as TGTGCCAGCTCGTCAAGGCAGGCGGACGGTGAGCAGTTCTTC. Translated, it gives CASSSRQADGEQFF.

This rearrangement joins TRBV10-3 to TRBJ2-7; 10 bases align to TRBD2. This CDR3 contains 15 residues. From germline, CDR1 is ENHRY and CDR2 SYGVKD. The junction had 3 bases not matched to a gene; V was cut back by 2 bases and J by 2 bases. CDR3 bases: TGTGCCATCAGTGAGCTTAGCGGGGGGCCCTACGAGCAGTACTTC. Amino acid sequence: CAISELSGGPYEQYF.

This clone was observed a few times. This CDR3 reads CASRLSALQGAGGYTF. CDR3 nucleotide sequence: TGCGCCAGCAGGCTTTCCGCGTTACAGGGGGCCGGGGGCTACACCTTC. The V call is TRBV5-1, the J call TRBJ1-2; TRBD1 matches 9 bases. CDR1 is SGHRS and CDR2 is YFSETQ in the germline V gene. The CDR3 contains 16 residues. Trimming at V came to 5 bases and at J to 8 bases, leaving 16 bases not matched to a gene.

DNA for the CDR3: TGTGCCAGCCAAAAGCTAGCTCGCATCAGTGCGGAGACCCAGTACTTC. Amino acid sequence: CASQKLARISAETQYF. The chain uses TRBV27 and TRBJ2-5, with D possibly being TRBD2 (5 bases). Trimming cost V 8 bases and J 5 bases, with 24 bases left between them. The CDR3 has 16 residues. In germline, CDR1 is MNHEY, CDR2 SMNVEV (reference sequence).

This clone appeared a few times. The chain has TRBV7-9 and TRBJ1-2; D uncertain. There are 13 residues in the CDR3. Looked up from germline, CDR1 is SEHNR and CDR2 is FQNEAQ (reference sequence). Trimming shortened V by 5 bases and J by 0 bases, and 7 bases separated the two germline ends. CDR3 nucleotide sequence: TGTGCCAGCAGCATACCTCCTAACTATGGCTACACCTTC. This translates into CASSIPPNYGYTF.

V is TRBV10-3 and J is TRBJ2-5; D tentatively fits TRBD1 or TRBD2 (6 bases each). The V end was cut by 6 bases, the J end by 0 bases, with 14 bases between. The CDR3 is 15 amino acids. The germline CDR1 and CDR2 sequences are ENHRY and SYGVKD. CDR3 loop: CAIRGTRGHQETQYF. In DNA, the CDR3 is TGTGCCATCAGGGGGACCCGGGGGCACCAAGAGACCCAGTACTTC.

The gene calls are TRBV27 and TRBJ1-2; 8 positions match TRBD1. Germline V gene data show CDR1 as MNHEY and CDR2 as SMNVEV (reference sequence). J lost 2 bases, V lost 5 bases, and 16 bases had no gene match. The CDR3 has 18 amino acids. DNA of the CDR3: TGTGCCAGCAGTCTCAAAGGTCACGGACAGGGTAGGAACTATGGCTACACCTTC. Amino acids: CASSLKGHGQGRNYGYTF.